This passage covers 30 T cell receptor beta chains from one sample sequenced in a study of high-grade serous ovarian cancer treatment subgroups. Tumor samples were obtained before definitive surgery or chemotherapy. TCRdb's table, derived via immunoSEQ multiplex PCR, lists solely in-frame clones and lacks some. The repertoire holds some 3,000 clones, with more than 60% as singletons. Sequencing input: tumor tissue. The source is a human donor with high-grade serous ovarian cancer.

The chain carries TRBV6-4 and TRBJ2-3; D is undetermined. V was clipped by 4 bases and J by 4 bases, with 9 bases between them. The CDR3 extends over 13 amino acids. Germline V CDR1 and CDR2: MRHNA, SNTAGT. DNA of the CDR3: TGTGCCAGCAGTGCCGCAGCAGCAGATACGCAGTATTTT. Amino acids: CASSAAAADTQYF.

This clone was detected only a few times. V is TRBV7-9 and J is TRBJ2-7; the match to TRBD1 covers 9 bases. In germline, CDR1 is SEHNR, CDR2 FQNEAQ (reference sequence). V lost 3 bases, J lost 2 bases, and 8 bases stayed unmatched. This CDR3 contains 16 residues. This chain's CDR3 is CASSFTRQGGTYEQYF. CDR3 DNA: TGTGCCAGCAGCTTTACCCGACAGGGGGGGACCTACGAGCAGTACTTC.

The chain employs TRBV14 and TRBJ2-7, with D possibly being TRBD2 (5 bases). The CDR3 length is 14 residues. CDR1 SGHDN and CDR2 FVKESK come from the germline V gene. The germline V and J ends were trimmed by 0 bases and 2 bases, with 8 bases remaining between them. CDR3 sequence reads: CASSQDSVTYEQYF. The CDR3, as DNA: TGTGCCAGCAGCCAAGATAGCGTTACCTACGAGCAGTACTTC.

The chain combines TRBV25-1 with TRBJ2-5, with D tentatively TRBD1 or TRBD2 (5 bases each). The germline CDR1 and CDR2 sequences are MGHDK and SYGVNS. The germline V and J ends were trimmed by 3 bases and 2 bases, with 7 bases remaining between them. There are 13 residues in the CDR3. CDR3 protein: CASSDWGQETQYF. As DNA, the CDR3 is TGTGCCAGCAGTGATTGGGGGCAAGAGACCCAGTACTTC.

The chain combines TRBV6-6 with TRBJ1-5, with D uncertain. Germline CDR1 reads MNHNY; CDR2 reads SVGAGI (reference sequence). V gave up 2 bases and J gave up 3 bases, with 11 bases separating them. There are 15 residues in the CDR3. CDR3 amino acids: CASSYAREANQPQHF. CDR3 DNA sequence: TGTGCCAGCAGTTACGCCCGAGAAGCCAATCAGCCCCAGCATTTT.

This clone was counted a single time. V gene TRBV19 combines with J gene TRBJ2-3; 8 bases are a match to TRBD1. The germline V gene encodes CDR1 LNHDA and CDR2 SQIVND (reference sequence). V was clipped by 4 bases and J by 4 bases; unmatched bases: 4. The CDR3 spans 14 residues. The CDR3 region is CASSTRTGSDTQYF. Here the CDR3 DNA reads TGTGCCAGTAGTACAAGGACAGGGTCAGATACGCAGTATTTT. The full variable domain, its missing parts supplied by reference TRBV19 and TRBJ2-3, is DGGITQSPKYLFRKEGQNVTLSCEQNLNHDAMYWYRQDPGQGLRLIYYSQIVNDFQKGDIAEGYSVSREKKESFPLTVTSAQKNPTAFYLCASSTRTGSDTQYFGPGTRLTVL.

In its sample, this clone was seen a few times. CDR3 residues: CATSRVGPGANVLTF. The CDR3 DNA follows: TGTGCCACCAGCAGAGTTGGACCTGGGGCCAACGTCCTGACTTTC. This sequence joins TRBV15 and TRBJ2-6; unclear D gene. Germline V CDR1 and CDR2: LNHNV, YYDKDF (reference sequence). With 1 base removed from V and 2 bases from J, the gap between germline ends came to 6 bases. This CDR3 contains 15 residues.

The chain has TRBV2 and TRBJ2-3; D is perhaps TRBD1 or TRBD2 (6 bases each). CDR1 and CDR2 from the germline V gene are SNHLY and FYNNEI. The CDR3 extends over 16 amino acids. Trimming stripped 9 bases from V and 6 bases from J, with 25 bases between. In DNA form, the CDR3 reads TGTGCCAGTAGCAGGAGGGGGAGGACGAGTATGGATACGCAGTATTTT. This sequence encodes CASSRRGRTSMDTQYF.

The V and J genes are TRBV18 and TRBJ1-6; D might be TRBD1 (6 bases). The V gene lost 6 bases and the J gene lost 7 bases, with 16 bases spanning the gap. Per germline, CDR1 KGHSH and CDR2 LQKENI. The CDR3 runs 15 residues. In DNA form, the CDR3 reads TGTGCCAGCTCGCTTGACGACAGGAGAAATTCACCCCTCCACTTT. It encodes CASSLDDRRNSPLHF. The complete variable domain, with remaining parts taken from reference TRBV18 and TRBJ1-6, reads NAGVMQNPRHLVRRRGQEARLRCSPMKGHSHVYWYRQLPEEGLKFMVYLQKENIIDESGMPKERFSAEFPKEGPSILRIQQVVRGDSAAYFCASSLDDRRNSPLHFGNGTRLTVT.

The chain links TRBV4-3 to TRBJ1-2; 7 bases line up with TRBD1. With V trimmed by 1 base and J by 3 bases, 5 bases remained unmatched. The CDR3 totals 15 residues. Germline values: CDR1 LGHNA, CDR2 YSLEER. CDR3 nucleotides: TGCGCCAGCAGCCAAGGAACAGGGGCCCACTATGGCTACACCTTC. Its translation is CASSQGTGAHYGYTF.

The rearrangement joins TRBV4-3 to TRBJ2-7; D is perhaps TRBD1 (5 bases). Trimming stripped 0 bases from V and 4 bases from J, with 7 bases between. Per germline, CDR1 LGHNA and CDR2 YSLEER. The CDR3 length is 13 residues. CDR3 sequence: CASSQDRDYEQYF. CDR3 coding DNA: TGCGCCAGCAGCCAAGACAGGGATTACGAGCAGTACTTC.

The chain has TRBV13 and TRBJ1-6; D not resolved. The CDR3 sequence is 14 residues long. V was clipped by 3 bases and J by 0 bases, with 3 bases between them. The germline V gene has CDR1 PRHDT and CDR2 FYEKMQ (reference sequence). CDR3 protein: CASSFGSYNSPLHF. The CDR3 nucleotides are TGTGCCAGCAGCTTCGGCTCCTATAATTCACCCCTCCACTTT.

The chain carries TRBV11-2 and TRBJ1-2; 9 bases match TRBD1. The CDR3 is made up of 14 amino acids. CDR1 and CDR2 from the germline V gene are SGHAT and FQNNGV. J lost 7 bases, V lost 3 bases, and 6 bases had no gene match. The CDR3 DNA reads as TGTGCCAGCAGCTTCGGACAGGGGATAGCTGGCTACACCTTC. As protein: CASSFGQGIAGYTF.

The chain combines TRBV10-3 with TRBJ1-1, with D unclear. The CDR3 extends over 16 amino acids. The V gene lost 0 bases and the J gene lost 1 base, with 12 bases spanning the gap. Germline lookup yields CDR1 ENHRY and CDR2 SYGVKD. The CDR3 DNA reads as TGTGCCATCAGTGAGTCGAAAGTTTACGGGAACACTGAAGCTTTCTTT. Translating it yields CAISESKVYGNTEAFF.

This clone has a single count. The chain combines TRBV7-2 with TRBJ1-1, with 7 nucleotides matching TRBD1. The CDR3 has 14 residues. The germline CDR1 and CDR2 sequences are SGHTA and FQGNSA. The J segment lost 2 bases and the V segment lost 3 bases, leaving 3 bases of the junction unmatched. The CDR3 DNA follows: TGTGCCAGCAGCTTGCGGACAGGCAACACTGAAGCTTTCTTT. This translates into CASSLRTGNTEAFF.

This clone is medium-sized by share. This chain connects TRBV19 to TRBJ1-1; TRBD1 matches at 8 bases. Germline CDR1 reads LNHDA; CDR2 reads SQIVND (reference sequence). The CDR3 spans 13 residues. The trim removed 6 bases at V and 1 base at J, leaving 1 base unmatched. The CDR3 spells CASSDRGNTEAFF. The CDR3 nucleotides are TGTGCCAGTAGCGACAGGGGGAACACTGAAGCTTTCTTT.

This clone has only a few counts. The chain couples TRBV18 to TRBJ1-5, with D perhaps matching TRBD1 (5 bases). The CDR3 runs to 17 residues. CDR1 is KGHSH and CDR2 is LQKENI in the germline V gene. With 4 bases removed from V and 5 bases from J, the gap between germline ends came to 21 bases. Here the CDR3 DNA reads TGTGCCAGCTCACTATCGACGGGACTGGTTGGACATCAGCCCCAGCATTTT. It codes for CASSLSTGLVGHQPQHF.

This clone was observed a handful of times. This chain links TRBV28 with TRBJ1-3, with D maybe TRBD1 (5 bases). The CDR3 spans 15 residues. Trimming shortened V by 6 bases and J by 2 bases, and 14 bases separated the two germline ends. The germline V gene encodes CDR1 MDHEN and CDR2 SYDVKM. The CDR3 spells CASRRGGKTGNTIYF. CDR3 sequence (DNA): TGTGCCAGCAGGCGTGGGGGAAAGACTGGAAACACCATATATTTT.

The chain has TRBV11-2 and TRBJ1-6, with TRBD1 identical over 10 bases. V dropped 5 bases and J dropped 7; count of bases not matched to a gene: 2. This CDR3 region has 14 residues. The germline CDR1 and CDR2 sequences are SGHAT and FQNNGV. CDR3 sequence reads: CASSRGQGNSPLHF. The CDR3 DNA follows: TGTGCCAGCAGCCGGGGACAGGGGAATTCACCCCTCCACTTT.

V is TRBV11-1 and J is TRBJ2-7, with D possibly TRBD2 on 5 matching bases. The CDR3 has 15 amino acids. Germline-derived CDR1 and CDR2 are SGHAT and FQDESV (reference sequence). V lost 1 base and J lost 3, with 13 bases in between. CDR3 region: CASSLELVNHYEQYF. The CDR3 DNA reads as TGTGCCAGCAGCTTAGAACTAGTAAACCACTACGAGCAGTACTTC.

V and J are TRBV5-4 and TRBJ2-7; D tentatively fits TRBD1 or TRBD2 (5 bases each). Germline CDR1 SGHNT, CDR2 YYREEE (reference sequence). The CDR3 totals 14 residues. V was shortened by 6 bases and J by 5 bases, with 18 bases between the two germline ends. The chain's CDR3 is CASNPRGESDEQYF. CDR3 nucleotides: TGTGCCAGCAACCCCAGAGGGGAGTCAGACGAGCAGTACTTC. The entire variable domain, with the rest obtained from reference TRBV5-4 and TRBJ2-7, is as follows: ETGVTQSPTHLIKTRGQQVTLRCSSQSGHNTVSWYQQALGQGPQFIFQYYREEENGRGNFPPRFSGLQFPNYSSELNVNALELDDSALYLCASNPRGESDEQYFGPGTRLTVT.

This clone was detected once. The chain has TRBV6-5 and TRBJ2-2; no clear D gene. The CDR3 contains 10 residues. V was pared by 9 bases and J by 7 bases, with 6 bases between. CDR1 is MNHEY, CDR2 SVGAGI, per germline. The DNA of the CDR3 is TGTGCCAGTAGAGACGGGGAGCTGTTTTTT. Protein product: CASRDGELFF.

In this sample, this clone turned up once. The V and J genes are TRBV5-1 and TRBJ2-2, with D possibly called TRBD1 or TRBD2 (5 bases each). V was cut by 2 bases and J by 4 bases, with 15 bases left in between. This CDR3 is built from 16 residues. From germline, CDR1 is SGHRS and CDR2 YFSETQ. In DNA form, the CDR3 reads TGCGCCAGCAGCTTCGGGGCCGGGGCGGGCACCGGGGAGCTGTTTTTT. Residues: CASSFGAGAGTGELFF.

This clone was seen only once. The chain uses TRBV4-3 and TRBJ2-5; the D gene is possibly TRBD2 (5 bases). Trimming took 0 bases from V and 3 from J, leaving 14 bases between them. Germline V gives CDR1 LGHNA, CDR2 YSLEER. The CDR3 totals 16 residues. The CDR3 DNA sequence: TGCGCCAGCAGCCAAGATGCACAGAGAGGGAAAGAGACCCAGTACTTC. This sequence encodes CASSQDAQRGKETQYF.

This clone has a single count. The chain couples TRBV11-3 to TRBJ2-7; 7 bases are shared with TRBD2. The trim removed 5 bases at V and 0 bases at J, leaving 10 bases unmatched. Germline V CDR1 and CDR2: SGHNT, YENEEA. This CDR3 has 16 amino acids. The DNA of the CDR3 is TGTGCCAGCAGCGCCCGCCGGGGGGATCTCTCCTACGAGCAGTACTTC. It specifies CASSARRGDLSYEQYF.

This sequence joins TRBV11-3 and TRBJ2-2; 8 nucleotides match TRBD1. CDR1 SGHNT and CDR2 YENEEA come from the germline V gene. This CDR3 has 16 residues. The J segment lost 6 bases and the V segment lost 1 base, leaving 7 bases of the junction unmatched. CDR3 amino acids: CASSLAAGGVAGELFF. The CDR3 DNA reads TGTGCCAGCAGCTTAGCGGCAGGGGGCGTCGCCGGGGAGCTGTTTTTT.

V usage is TRBV9 and J usage is TRBJ1-4; D unresolved. V lost 0 bases and J 7 bases, leaving 13 bases between the germline ends. Germline values: CDR1 SGDLS, CDR2 YYNGEE. The CDR3 extends over 15 amino acids. CDR3 in amino acids: CASSVETGSLEKLFF. The CDR3 DNA sequence: TGTGCCAGCAGCGTAGAGACGGGTTCCCTTGAAAAACTGTTTTTT.

The CDR3 nucleotides read TGTGCCAGCAGCTTAGAGCAGGGGGTGACTGAAGCTTTCTTT. This sequence encodes CASSLEQGVTEAFF. The chain combines TRBV11-2 with TRBJ1-1; 7 nucleotides match TRBD1. The length of the CDR3 is 14 residues. CDR1 is SGHAT, CDR2 FQNNGV, per germline. After removal of 0 bases from V and 5 bases from J, the junction contained 3 bases not matched to a gene.

This chain uses TRBV6-4 with TRBJ2-3; D remains unclear. This CDR3 region has 13 residues. V shed 6 bases and J shed 4 bases, with 11 bases lying between them. Germline loops: CDR1 MRHNA, CDR2 SNTAGT. The CDR3 region is CASSDGVSDTQYF. In DNA form, the CDR3 reads TGTGCCAGCAGCGATGGAGTCTCAGATACGCAGTATTTT.

V is TRBV11-2 and J is TRBJ2-5; D possibly matches TRBD1 or TRBD2 (5 bases each). This CDR3 contains 12 residues. Trimming stripped 5 bases from V and 5 bases from J, with 9 bases between. Germline lookup yields CDR1 SGHAT and CDR2 FQNNGV. CDR3 amino acids: CASSRGVETQYF. CDR3 DNA sequence: TGTGCCAGCAGCCGAGGGGTGGAGACCCAGTACTTC.